In this sample, the clone carrying this T cell receptor beta chain turned up many times. The antigen is undetermined. Quantitative 5'-RACE with molecular barcodes was used to make the TCR beta libraries. One entry per CDR3 protein, called by TCRdb with MiXCR from the 5' RACE reads. In the table there are fewer than 550,000 distinct CDR3 sequences, approximately 5.3% of which are singletons. This entry comes from a study of CD8 T cells in ankylosing spondylitis. Broader study findings: There were earlier reports of some motif variants in reactive arthritis synovial fluid and blood. Peripheral blood held disease-linked clones only at relatively low frequency, and these were CD8+. The study identified a TCR beta motif of eight highly homologous variants that appeared characteristic of ankylosing spondylitis blood.

The receptor was derived from a male donor with ankylosing spondylitis. The source material was blood, either unsorted or a sorted T cell fraction (not recorded which).

The CDR3 bases are TGCGCCAGCAGCCAAGCGGGACTAGCGGAAAACATTCAGTACTTC. It encodes CASSQAGLAENIQYF. This chain connects TRBV4-1 to TRBJ2-4, with TRBD2 matching over 11 bases. V lost 1 base to trimming and J lost 5 bases; unmatched junction nucleotides: 1. Germline CDR1 MGHRA, CDR2 YSYEKL. This CDR3 contains 15 residues.